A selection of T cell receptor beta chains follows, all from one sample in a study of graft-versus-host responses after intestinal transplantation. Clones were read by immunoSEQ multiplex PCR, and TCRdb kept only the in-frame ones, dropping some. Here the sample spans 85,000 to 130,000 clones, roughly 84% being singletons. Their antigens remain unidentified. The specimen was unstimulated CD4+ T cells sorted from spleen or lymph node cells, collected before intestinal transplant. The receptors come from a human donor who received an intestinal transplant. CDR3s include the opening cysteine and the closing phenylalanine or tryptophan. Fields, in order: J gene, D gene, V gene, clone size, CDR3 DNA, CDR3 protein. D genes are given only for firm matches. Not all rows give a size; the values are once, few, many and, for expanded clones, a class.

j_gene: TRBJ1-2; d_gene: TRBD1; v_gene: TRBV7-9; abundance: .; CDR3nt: TGTGCCAGCAGCTTAGCGACAGGGGGCGATGGCTACACCTTC; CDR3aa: CASSLATGGDGYTF
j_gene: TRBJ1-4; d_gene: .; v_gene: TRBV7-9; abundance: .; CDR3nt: TGTGCCAGCAGCTTACAGGGACATGAAAAACTGTTTTTT; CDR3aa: CASSLQGHEKLFF
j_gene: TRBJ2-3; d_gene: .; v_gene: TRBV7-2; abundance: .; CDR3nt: TGTGCCAGCAGCTCGTTAGATACGCAGTATTTT; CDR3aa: CASSSLDTQYF
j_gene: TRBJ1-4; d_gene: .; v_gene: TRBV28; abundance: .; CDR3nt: TGTGCCAGCAGCCCGGCGGGACCAGGAGATGAAAAACTGTTTTTT; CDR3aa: CASSPAGPGDEKLFF
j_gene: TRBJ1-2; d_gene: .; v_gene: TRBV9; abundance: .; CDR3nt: TGTGCCAGCAGTGCGTATGGCTACACCTTC; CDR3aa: CASSAYGYTF
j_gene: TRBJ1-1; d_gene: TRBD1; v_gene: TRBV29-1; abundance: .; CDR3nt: TGCAGCGTTACACAGGGGAGAGTCGGCACTGAAGCTTTCTTT; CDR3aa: CSVTQGRVGTEAFF
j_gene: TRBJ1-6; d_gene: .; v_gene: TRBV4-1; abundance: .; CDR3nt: TGCGCCAGCAGCCAAGATTGGTTCAGGGATAATTCACCCCTCCACTTT; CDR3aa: CASSQDWFRDNSPLHF
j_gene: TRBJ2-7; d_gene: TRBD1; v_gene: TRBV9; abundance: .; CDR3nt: TGTGCCAGCAGCGCACAGGGGGGCGACGAGCAGTACTTC; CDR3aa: CASSAQGGDEQYF
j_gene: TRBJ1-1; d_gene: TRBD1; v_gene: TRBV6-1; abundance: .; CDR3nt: TGTGCCAGCAGTTTGGACAGGGGTTCCACTGAAGCTTTCTTT; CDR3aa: CASSLDRGSTEAFF
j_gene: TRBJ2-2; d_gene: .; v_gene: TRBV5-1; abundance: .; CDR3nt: TGCGCCAGCAGGCGTGGAGATGGGGGCGGGGAGCTGTTTTTT; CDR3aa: CASRRGDGGGELFF
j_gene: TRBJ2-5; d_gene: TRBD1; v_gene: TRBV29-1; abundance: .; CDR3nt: TGCAGCGTCCTTCATCCGGACAGGGAAAAGACCCAGTACTTC; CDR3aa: CSVLHPDREKTQYF
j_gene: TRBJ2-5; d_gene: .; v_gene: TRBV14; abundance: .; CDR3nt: TGTGCCAGCAGCCCCCGGCGGGCCTCGGAGACCCAGTACTTC; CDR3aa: CASSPRRASETQYF
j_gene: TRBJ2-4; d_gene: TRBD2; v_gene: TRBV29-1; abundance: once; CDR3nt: TGCAGCGTTGAAGGACTAGCGGGAAACATTCAGTACTTC; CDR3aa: CSVEGLAGNIQYF
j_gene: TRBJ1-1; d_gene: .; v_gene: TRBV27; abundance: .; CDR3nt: TGTGCCAGCAGCAAGGAACGGGGGAGGACTGAAGCTTTCTTT; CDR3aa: CASSKERGRTEAFF
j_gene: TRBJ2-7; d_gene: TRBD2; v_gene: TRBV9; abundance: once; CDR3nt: TGTGCCAGCAGCGTAACCTCGACTAGCGCGTACGAGCAGTACTTC; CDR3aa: CASSVTSTSAYEQYF
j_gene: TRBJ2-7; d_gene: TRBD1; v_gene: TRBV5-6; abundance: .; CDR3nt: TGTGCCAGCAGCTTGCGGGACAGGGGATCCTACGAGCAGTACTTC; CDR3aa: CASSLRDRGSYEQYF
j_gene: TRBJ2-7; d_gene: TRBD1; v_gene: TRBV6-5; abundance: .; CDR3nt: TGTGCCAGCAGTCACCGGGACAGGGTAGGGTACGAGCAGTACTTC; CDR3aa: CASSHRDRVGYEQYF
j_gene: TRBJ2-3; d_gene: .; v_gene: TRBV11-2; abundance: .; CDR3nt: TGTGCCAGCAGTTTAGGGGGCACAGATACGCAGTATTTT; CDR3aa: CASSLGGTDTQYF
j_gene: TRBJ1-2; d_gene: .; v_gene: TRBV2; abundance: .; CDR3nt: TGTGCCAGCAGTGAAGAACTCTTAAACTATGGCTACACCTTC; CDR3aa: CASSEELLNYGYTF
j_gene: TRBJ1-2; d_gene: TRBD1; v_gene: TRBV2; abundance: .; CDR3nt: TGTGCCAGCAGTGTGGACAGGGGAGGGTATGGCTACACCTTC; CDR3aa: CASSVDRGGYGYTF
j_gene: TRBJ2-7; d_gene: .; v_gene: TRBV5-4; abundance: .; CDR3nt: TGTGCCAGCAGCTTTGACGGAATTTTCGAGCAGTACTTC; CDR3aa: CASSFDGIFEQYF
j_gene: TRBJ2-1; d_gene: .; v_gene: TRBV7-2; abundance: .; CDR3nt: TGTGCCAGCAGAGGAGTAACCCCCAATGAGCAGTTCTTC; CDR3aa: CASRGVTPNEQFF
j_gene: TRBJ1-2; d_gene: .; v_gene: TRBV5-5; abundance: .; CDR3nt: TGTGCCAGCAGCTTGGCGCCAGGGAGGGACTATGGCTACACCTTC; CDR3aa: CASSLAPGRDYGYTF
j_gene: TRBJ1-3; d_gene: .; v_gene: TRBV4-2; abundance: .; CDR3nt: TGTGCCAGCAGCCGAACCGGGGACCGAAACACCATATATTTT; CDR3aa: CASSRTGDRNTIYF
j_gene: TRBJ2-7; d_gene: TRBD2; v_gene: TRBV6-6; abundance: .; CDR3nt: TGTGCCAGCAGTTTAGGGAGGGTAGGCTACGAGCAGTACTTC; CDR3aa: CASSLGRVGYEQYF
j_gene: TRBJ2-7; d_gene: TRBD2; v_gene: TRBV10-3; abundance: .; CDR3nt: TGTGCCATCAGCGACGGGACTAGCGGGAGGATCTACGAGCAGTACTTC; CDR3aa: CAISDGTSGRIYEQYF
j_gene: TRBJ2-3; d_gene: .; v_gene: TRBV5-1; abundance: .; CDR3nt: TGCGCCAGCAGTTCTCTAGTTTCAGATACGCAGTATTTT; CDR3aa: CASSSLVSDTQYF
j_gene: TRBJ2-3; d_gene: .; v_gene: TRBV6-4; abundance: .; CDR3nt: TGTGCCAGCAGCGCCCTAGCCCGCACAGATACGCAGTATTTT; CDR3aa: CASSALARTDTQYF
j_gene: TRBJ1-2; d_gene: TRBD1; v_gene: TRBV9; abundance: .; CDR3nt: TGTGCCAGCAGCGTAACAGGGGGCGGCTATGGCTACACCTTC; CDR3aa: CASSVTGGGYGYTF
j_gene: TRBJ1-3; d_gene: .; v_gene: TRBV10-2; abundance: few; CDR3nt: TGCGCCAGCAGTGAGACGTTCGGGGGGTATTCTGGAAACACCATATATTTT; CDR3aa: CASSETFGGYSGNTIYF
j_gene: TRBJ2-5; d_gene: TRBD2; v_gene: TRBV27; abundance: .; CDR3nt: TGTGCCAGCAGTTCCGGGACTAGCGGGCTCCAAGAGACCCAGTACTTC; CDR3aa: CASSSGTSGLQETQYF
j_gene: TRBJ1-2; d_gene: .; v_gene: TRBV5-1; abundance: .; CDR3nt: TGCGCCAGCAGGCTCCGCGTAGAGGACTATGGCTACACCTTC; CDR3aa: CASRLRVEDYGYTF
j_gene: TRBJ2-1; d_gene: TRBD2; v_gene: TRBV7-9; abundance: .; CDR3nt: TGTGCCAGCAGCCCCAGGCGACTAGCGGGACAGAACAATGAGCAGTTCTTC; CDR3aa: CASSPRRLAGQNNEQFF
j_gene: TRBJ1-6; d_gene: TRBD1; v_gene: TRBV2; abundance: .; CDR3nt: TGTGCCAGCAGTGCTCTAGGGGGCGAAAGTTCACCCCTCCACTTT; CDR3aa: CASSALGGESSPLHF
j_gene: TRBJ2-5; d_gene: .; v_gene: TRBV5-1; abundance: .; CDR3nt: TGCGCCAGCAGCGACTACAGGGAGTTCGGGACCCAGTACTTC; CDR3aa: CASSDYREFGTQYF
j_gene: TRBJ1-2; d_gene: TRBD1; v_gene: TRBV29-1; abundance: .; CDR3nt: TGCAGCGTTAGGACAGGGGGCGCCTATGGCTACACCTTC; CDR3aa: CSVRTGGAYGYTF
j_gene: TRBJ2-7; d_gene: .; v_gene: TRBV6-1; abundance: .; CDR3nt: TGTGCCAGCAGAAACAACTACGAGCAGTACTTC; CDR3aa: CASRNNYEQYF
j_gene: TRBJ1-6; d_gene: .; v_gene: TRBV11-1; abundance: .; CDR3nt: TGTGCCAGCAGCTTAGCGGCGGGGGCAGTTTCACCCCTCCACTTT; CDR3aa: CASSLAAGAVSPLHF
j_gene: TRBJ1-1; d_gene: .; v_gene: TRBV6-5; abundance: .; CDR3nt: TGTGCCAGCAGTTACCGCTCGGGGACTGAAGCTTTCTTT; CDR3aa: CASSYRSGTEAFF
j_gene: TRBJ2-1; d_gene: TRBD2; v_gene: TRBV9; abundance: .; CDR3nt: TGTGCCAGCAGCGTATCTTTAAGGGACTATCGATACAATGAGCAGTTCTTC; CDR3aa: CASSVSLRDYRYNEQFF
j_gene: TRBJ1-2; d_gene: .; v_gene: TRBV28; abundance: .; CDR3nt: TGTGCCAGCAGGCCCGACATGTATGGCTACACCTTC; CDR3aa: CASRPDMYGYTF
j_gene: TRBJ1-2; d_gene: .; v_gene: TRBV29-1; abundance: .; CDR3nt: TGCAGCGTTGGAGGCAGAACTCACTATGGCTACACCTTC; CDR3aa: CSVGGRTHYGYTF
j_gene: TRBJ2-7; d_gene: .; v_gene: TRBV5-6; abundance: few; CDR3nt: TGTGCCAGCAGCGGAACATCACGCGAGCAGTACTTC; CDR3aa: CASSGTSREQYF
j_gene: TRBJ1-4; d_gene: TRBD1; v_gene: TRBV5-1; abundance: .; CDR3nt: TGCGCCCGCAGCAAGGGACAGGGGCGGGAAAAACTGTTTTTT; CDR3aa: CARSKGQGREKLFF
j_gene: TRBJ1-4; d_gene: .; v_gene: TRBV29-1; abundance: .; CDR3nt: TGCAGCGTTGACGGGGGATTGGATGAAAAACTGTTTTTT; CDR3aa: CSVDGGLDEKLFF
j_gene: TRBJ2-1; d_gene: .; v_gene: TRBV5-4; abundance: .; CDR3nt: TGTGCCAGCAGCTTGAGTGCCATCGGCTACAATGAGCAGTTCTTC; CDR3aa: CASSLSAIGYNEQFF
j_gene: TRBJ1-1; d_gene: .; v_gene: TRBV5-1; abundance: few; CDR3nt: TGCGCCAGCAGCTCGCCCGGGGGGATCACTGAAGCTTTCTTT; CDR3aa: CASSSPGGITEAFF
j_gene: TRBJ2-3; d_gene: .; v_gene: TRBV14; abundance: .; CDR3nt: TGTGCCAGCAGCCCAGTCCCCTCAGGGGGCGGGAGGTATTTT; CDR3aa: CASSPVPSGGGRYF
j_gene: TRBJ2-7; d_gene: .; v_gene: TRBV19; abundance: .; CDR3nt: TGTGCCAGTAGTATAGGAAGAGGGGGGCCCTACGAGCAGTACTTC; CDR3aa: CASSIGRGGPYEQYF
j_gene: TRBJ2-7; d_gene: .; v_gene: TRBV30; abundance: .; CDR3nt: TGTGCCTGGAGTGGGGTAATACAGGGTGGCGAGCAGTACTTC; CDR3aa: CAWSGVIQGGEQYF
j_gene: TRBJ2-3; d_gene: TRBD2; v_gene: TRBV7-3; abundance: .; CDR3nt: TGTGCCAGCAGCTATAGCGGGACAAATACGCAGTATTTT; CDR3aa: CASSYSGTNTQYF
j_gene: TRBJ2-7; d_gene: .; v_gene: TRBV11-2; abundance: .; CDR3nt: TGTGCCAGCACCCTAGGGGGGGCAGGGTCCTACGAGCAGTACTTC; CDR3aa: CASTLGGAGSYEQYF